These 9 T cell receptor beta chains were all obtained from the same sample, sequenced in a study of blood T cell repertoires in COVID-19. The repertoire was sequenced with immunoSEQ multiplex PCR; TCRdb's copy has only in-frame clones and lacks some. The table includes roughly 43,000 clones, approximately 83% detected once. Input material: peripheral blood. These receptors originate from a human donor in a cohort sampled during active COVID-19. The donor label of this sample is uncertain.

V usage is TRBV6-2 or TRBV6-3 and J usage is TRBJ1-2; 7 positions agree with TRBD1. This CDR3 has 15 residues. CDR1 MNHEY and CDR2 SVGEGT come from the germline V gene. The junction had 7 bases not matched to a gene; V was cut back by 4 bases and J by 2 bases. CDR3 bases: TGTGCCAGCAGTTCGCGCACAGGGGAAAACTATGGCTACACCTTC. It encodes CASSSRTGENYGYTF.

In nucleotides, the CDR3 is TGTGCCAGCAGCCGGACAGGGAACACCGGGGAGCTGTTTTTT. It is translated as CASSRTGNTGELFF. The chain recombines TRBV7-9 with TRBJ2-2; 7 nucleotides line up with TRBD1. This CDR3 is 14 amino acids long. Germline CDR1 reads SEHNR; CDR2 reads FQNEAQ (reference sequence). With V trimmed by 5 bases and J by 1 base, 1 base remained unmatched.

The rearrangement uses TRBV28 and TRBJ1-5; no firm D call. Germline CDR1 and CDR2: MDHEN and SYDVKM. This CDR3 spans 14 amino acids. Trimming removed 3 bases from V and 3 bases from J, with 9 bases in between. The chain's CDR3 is CASSLEQFNQPQHF. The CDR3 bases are TGTGCCAGCAGTTTGGAACAGTTCAATCAGCCCCAGCATTTT.

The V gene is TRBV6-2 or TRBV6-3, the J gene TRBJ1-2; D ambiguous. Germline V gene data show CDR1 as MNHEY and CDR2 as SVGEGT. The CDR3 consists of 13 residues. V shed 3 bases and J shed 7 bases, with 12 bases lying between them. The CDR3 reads CASSYVGSSGYTF. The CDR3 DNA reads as TGTGCCAGCAGTTATGTCGGTTCTAGTGGCTACACCTTC.

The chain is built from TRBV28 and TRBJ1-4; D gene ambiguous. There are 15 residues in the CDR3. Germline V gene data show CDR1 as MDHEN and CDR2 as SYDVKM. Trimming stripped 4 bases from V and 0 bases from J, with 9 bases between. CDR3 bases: TGTGCCAGCAGTTCCTACGGGGCAACTAATGAAAAACTGTTTTTT. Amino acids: CASSSYGATNEKLFF.

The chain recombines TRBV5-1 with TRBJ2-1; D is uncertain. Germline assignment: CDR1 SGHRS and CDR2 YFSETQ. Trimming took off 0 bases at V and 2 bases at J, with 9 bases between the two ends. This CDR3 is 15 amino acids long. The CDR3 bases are TGCGCCAGCAGCTTGGAACAGTATACCTACAATGAGCAGTTCTTC. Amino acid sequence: CASSLEQYTYNEQFF.

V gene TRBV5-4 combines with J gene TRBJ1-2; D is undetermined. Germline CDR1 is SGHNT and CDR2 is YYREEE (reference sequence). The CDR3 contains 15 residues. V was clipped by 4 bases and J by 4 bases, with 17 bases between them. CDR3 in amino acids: CASSPLGGGSYGYTF. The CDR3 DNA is TGTGCCAGCAGCCCCCTCGGCGGAGGCAGCTATGGCTACACCTTC.

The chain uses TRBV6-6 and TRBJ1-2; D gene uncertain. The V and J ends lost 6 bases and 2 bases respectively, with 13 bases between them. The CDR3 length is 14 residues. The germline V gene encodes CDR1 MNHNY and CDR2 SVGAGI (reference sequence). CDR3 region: CASSPSGLNYGYTF. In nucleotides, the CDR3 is TGTGCCAGCAGCCCTTCCGGACTCAACTATGGCTACACCTTC.

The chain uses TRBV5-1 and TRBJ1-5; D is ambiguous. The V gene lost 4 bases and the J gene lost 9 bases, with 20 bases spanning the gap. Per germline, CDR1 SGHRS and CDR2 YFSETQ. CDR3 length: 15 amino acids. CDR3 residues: CASSPNPGLNGPQHF. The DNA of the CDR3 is TGCGCCAGCAGCCCTAATCCGGGTCTTAATGGGCCCCAGCATTTT.